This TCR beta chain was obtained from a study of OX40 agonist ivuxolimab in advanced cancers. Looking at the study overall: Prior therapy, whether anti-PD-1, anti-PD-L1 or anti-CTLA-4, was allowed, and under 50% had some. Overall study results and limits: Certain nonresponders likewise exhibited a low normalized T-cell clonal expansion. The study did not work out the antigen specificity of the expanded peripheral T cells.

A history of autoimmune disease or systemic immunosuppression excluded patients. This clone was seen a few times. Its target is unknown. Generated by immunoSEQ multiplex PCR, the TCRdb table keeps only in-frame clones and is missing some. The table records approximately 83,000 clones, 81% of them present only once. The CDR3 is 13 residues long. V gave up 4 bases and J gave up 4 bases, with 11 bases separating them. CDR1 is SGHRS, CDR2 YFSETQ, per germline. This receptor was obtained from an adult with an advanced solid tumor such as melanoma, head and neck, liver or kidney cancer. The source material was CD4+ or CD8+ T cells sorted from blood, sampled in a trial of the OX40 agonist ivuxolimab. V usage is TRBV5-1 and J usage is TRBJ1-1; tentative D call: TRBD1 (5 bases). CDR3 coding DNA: TGCGCCAGCAGCGCGGGTGGGACCACTGAAGCTTTCTTT. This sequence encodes CASSAGGTTEAFF.